The table lists the clone carrying this T cell receptor (beta chain) with a few counts. The antigen is unknown. Expressed TCRB transcripts got sequenced, as all isolated RNA was reverse transcribed. Libraries were prepared by immunoSEQ multiplex PCR; TCRdb keeps only in-frame clonotypes and omits some of them. The sample contains around 340,000 clones, roughly 21% of which appear only once. These data come from a study of beta chain features in type 1 diabetes. Study overall: On cell yields, gender and age, patients and healthy donors were similar. Study results and caveats: Among type 1 diabetes patients, VDJ junctions had fewer insertions and more deletions.

Sorting based on CD45RO/CCR7/CD25/CD127/CD95/CD27 separated CD4+ naive, central memory, regulatory and stem cell-like memory cells. CDR3 length equals 15 residues. Germline V CDR1 and CDR2: MGHRA, YSYEKL. The ends lost 2 bases at V and 7 bases at J; junction bases unmatched: 6. The clonotype comes from a woman aged 18-29 years in good health. The sequenced sample consisted of naive CD4+ T cells from blood. The chain employs TRBV4-1 and TRBJ2-7, with 12 bases fitting TRBD2. The CDR3 sequence: CASSQLTSGRTEQYF. The CDR3 nucleotides are TGCGCCAGCAGCCAATTGACTAGCGGGAGAACGGAGCAGTACTTC.